A selection of T cell receptor beta chains follows, all from one sample in a study of blood T cell repertoires in COVID-19. Profiling relied on immunoSEQ multiplex PCR, and the TCRdb table lists in-frame clones only, not all of them. This table has 200,000 to 300,000 clones, 65% to 85% appearing once. Sequencing was performed on peripheral blood. The source of these receptors is a woman of 80 years or more with acute or convalescent COVID-19. CDR3s include the opening cysteine and the closing phenylalanine or tryptophan. The D gene is left open where the match is weak. The size entry is marked missing in some rows and otherwise reads once, few, many or a size class.

TRBJ1-5 - - 15 TRBV28 CASTSGGDGNQPQHF TGTGCCAGCACCTCAGGAGGGGATGGCAATCAGCCCCAGCATTTT
TRBJ2-5 once TRBD2 16 TRBV7-2 CASSVDYSAGQETQYF TGTGCCAGCAGCGTAGATTATTCAGCGGGGCAAGAGACCCAGTACTTC
TRBJ2-5 - TRBD2 18 TRBV11-2 CASSLHSGLAGGGETQYF TGTGCCAGCAGCTTACACTCCGGACTAGCGGGGGGTGGGGAGACCCAGTACTTC
TRBJ2-2 - TRBD2 18 TRBV24-1 CATSDPGTRGTKTGELFF TGTGCCACCAGTGATCCCGGGACTAGGGGAACGAAGACCGGGGAGCTGTTTTTT
TRBJ2-2 - TRBD2 20 TRBV4-1 CASSHLGLAGGRVNTGELFF TGCGCCAGCAGCCACCTCGGACTAGCGGGGGGCCGGGTGAACACCGGGGAGCTGTTTTTT
TRBJ2-1 - TRBD2 15 TRBV6-5 CASSSGGRAWDEQFF TGTGCCAGCAGTTCCGGTGGGAGGGCTTGGGATGAGCAGTTCTTC
TRBJ1-1 - - 15 TRBV19 CASSATFTENTEAFF TGTGCCAGCTCCGCGACCTTTACAGAGAACACTGAAGCTTTCTTT
TRBJ2-7 - TRBD2 17 TRBV10-2 CASSEGLAGGTPYEQYF TGCGCCAGCAGTGAGGGACTAGCGGGAGGGACTCCCTACGAGCAGTACTTC
TRBJ2-2 - - 14 TRBV6-5 CASRTDRPTGELFF TGTGCCAGCAGAACCGACAGGCCGACCGGGGAGCTGTTTTTT
TRBJ1-4 once TRBD1 14 TRBV30 CAWSVGQGAEKLFF TGTGCCTGGAGTGTGGGACAGGGGGCGGAAAAACTGTTTTTT
TRBJ2-6 - - 15 TRBV5-1 CASSTQGPGANVLTF TGCGCCAGCAGCACACAGGGCCCTGGGGCCAACGTCCTGACTTTC
TRBJ1-6 - TRBD1 15 TRBV9 CASSAGQGYNSPLHF TGTGCCAGCAGCGCGGGACAGGGCTATAATTCACCCCTCCACTTT
TRBJ1-4 - - 16 TRBV6-6 CASSYSSRGVGEKLFF TGTGCCAGCAGTTACTCGAGCAGGGGCGTGGGTGAAAAACTGTTTTTT
TRBJ2-3 - - 15 TRBV7-9 CASTDGDSGTDTQYF TGTGCCAGCACCGATGGAGACTCCGGCACAGATACGCAGTATTTT
TRBJ2-5 - - 14 TRBV3-1/TRBV3-2 CASSQSGIAETQYF TGTGCCAGCAGCCAATCGGGGATCGCGGAGACCCAGTACTTC
TRBJ1-1 - - 15 TRBV18 CASSPKTGIDTEAFF TGTGCCAGCTCACCTAAAACAGGGATAGACACTGAAGCTTTCTTT
TRBJ1-1 few TRBD1 16 TRBV5-4 CASSYSDRVGDTEAFF TGTGCCAGCAGCTATTCTGACAGGGTAGGAGACACTGAAGCTTTCTTT
TRBJ1-2 - - 13 TRBV7-9 CASSLGSREGYTF TGTGCCAGCAGCTTAGGAAGCAGGGAAGGCTACACCTTC
TRBJ1-1 once - 12 TRBV30 CAWTPVGIEAFF TGTGCCTGGACCCCGGTCGGTATTGAAGCTTTCTTT
TRBJ2-2 - - 14 TRBV4-2 CASSQVEITGELFF TGTGCCAGCAGCCAAGTAGAGATCACCGGGGAGCTGTTTTTT
TRBJ1-6 once TRBD1 14 TRBV9 CASSAETGNSPLHF TGTGCCAGCAGCGCGGAGACAGGGAATTCACCCCTCCACTTT
TRBJ1-2 - - 15 TRBV5-6 CASSLESGRPYGYTF TGTGCCAGCAGCTTGGAGTCAGGGCGGCCCTATGGCTACACCTTC